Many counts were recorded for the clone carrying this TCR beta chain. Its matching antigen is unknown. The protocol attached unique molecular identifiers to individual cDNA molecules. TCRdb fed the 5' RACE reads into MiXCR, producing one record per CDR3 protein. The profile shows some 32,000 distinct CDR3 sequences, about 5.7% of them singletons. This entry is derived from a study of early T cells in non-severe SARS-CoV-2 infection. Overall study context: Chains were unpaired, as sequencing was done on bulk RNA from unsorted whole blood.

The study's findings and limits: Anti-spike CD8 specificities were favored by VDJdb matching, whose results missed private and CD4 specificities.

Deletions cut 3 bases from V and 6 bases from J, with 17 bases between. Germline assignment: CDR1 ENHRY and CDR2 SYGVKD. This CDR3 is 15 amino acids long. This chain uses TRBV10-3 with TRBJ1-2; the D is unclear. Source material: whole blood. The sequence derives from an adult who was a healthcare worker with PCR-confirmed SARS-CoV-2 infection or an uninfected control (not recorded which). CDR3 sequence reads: CAISEPPGLPNGYTF. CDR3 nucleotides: TGTGCCATCAGTGAACCACCCGGGCTCCCAAATGGCTACACCTTC.